These T cell receptor beta chains were read from a single sample in a study of neurological immune-mediated disorders. TCRdb processed the 5' RACE reads anew with MiXCR; each CDR3 protein has one entry. The sample has 39,000 or so distinct CDR3 sequences; approximately 2.4% are singletons. The sample taken for sequencing was PBMCs. Every receptor here comes from a man aged 25 to 45 with multiple sclerosis. Both conserved end residues are part of each CDR3. D genes are given only for firm matches. For some rows the clone size is stated as once, few or many, or as a class when expanded; others skip it.

CDR3aa	CDR3nt	v_gene	j_gene	abundance	d_gene	len
CSVETGAGEKLFF	TGCAGCGTTGAAACAGGGGCCGGTGAAAAACTGTTTTTT	TRBV29-1	TRBJ1-4	few	TRBD1	13
CASSDRLTYEQYF	TGTGCCAGCAGTGACAGGTTAACCTACGAGCAGTACTTC	TRBV12-3/TRBV12-4	TRBJ2-7	many	.	13
CASSFRGSSYEQYF	TGTGCCAGCAGCTTCCGGGGGAGCTCCTACGAGCAGTACTTC	TRBV7-8	TRBJ2-7	many	.	14
CASSPGPTDTQYF	TGTGCCAGCAGCCCCGGGCCCACAGATACGCAGTATTTT	TRBV7-2	TRBJ2-3	many	.	13
CASSDGADYNSPLHF	TGTGCCAGCAGTGACGGGGCAGATTATAATTCACCCCTCCACTTT	TRBV25-1	TRBJ1-6	many	.	15
CASSFAGGNSPLHF	TGTGCCAGCAGTTTTGCAGGGGGCAATTCACCCCTCCACTTT	TRBV27	TRBJ1-6	many	TRBD1	14
CASNLHRTVSYNEQFF	TGTGCCAGCAACCTACACAGGACAGTCTCCTACAATGAGCAGTTCTTC	TRBV6-1	TRBJ2-1	.	.	16
CSARKTSGGADEQFF	TGCAGTGCTAGAAAGACTAGCGGGGGGGCCGATGAGCAGTTCTTC	TRBV20-1	TRBJ2-1	many	TRBD2	15
CASSPRTGRAFF	TGTGCCAGCAGTCCCAGGACAGGGCGAGCTTTCTTT	TRBV12-3/TRBV12-4	TRBJ1-1	many	TRBD1	12
CASSEVPGQGRGQYF	TGTGCCAGCAGCGAAGTCCCGGGACAGGGTCGGGGGCAGTACTTC	TRBV3-1	TRBJ2-7	few	TRBD1	15
CASSHRGQGAGELFF	TGTGCCAGCAGCCACAGGGGACAGGGGGCCGGGGAGCTGTTTTTT	TRBV11-2	TRBJ2-2	many	TRBD1	15
CASSRRAPPHEQYF	TGTGCCAGCAGCCGCCGGGCTCCACCCCACGAGCAGTACTTC	TRBV7-2	TRBJ2-7	.	.	14
CSARDSRGGSTDTQYF	TGCAGTGCTAGAGACTCGCGGGGAGGAAGCACAGATACGCAGTATTTT	TRBV20-1	TRBJ2-3	many	.	16
CASSSVAGAPEQYF	TGCGCCAGCAGCTCAGTAGCGGGAGCTCCCGAGCAGTACTTC	TRBV5-1	TRBJ2-7	.	TRBD2	14
CASSLAASGEADTQYF	TGTGCCAGCAGCTTAGCTGCTAGCGGGGAAGCGGATACGCAGTATTTT	TRBV11-3	TRBJ2-3	many	TRBD2	16
CASNADRGTSNEQFF	TGCGCCAGCAATGCTGACAGGGGGACCAGCAATGAGCAGTTCTTC	TRBV5-1	TRBJ2-1	many	TRBD1	15
CASSLVGGDSHLHF	TGTGCCAGCAGTTTAGTCGGGGGCGATTCACACCTCCACTTT	TRBV12-3/TRBV12-4	TRBJ1-6	.	.	14
CASSQATAGSYNEQFF	TGCGCCAGCAGCCAAGCTACTGCGGGCTCCTACAATGAGCAGTTCTTC	TRBV4-3	TRBJ2-1	many	.	16
CASSPPNTGELFF	TGTGCCAGCTCACCACCGAACACCGGGGAGCTGTTTTTT	TRBV18	TRBJ2-2	many	.	13
CASGQVNNYGYTF	TGTGCCAGTGGACAGGTGAACAACTATGGCTACACCTTC	TRBV28	TRBJ1-2	many	TRBD1	13
CSAQAFGGTKNEQFF	TGCAGTGCTCAAGCTTTCGGTGGGACTAAAAATGAGCAGTTCTTC	TRBV20-1	TRBJ2-1	many	TRBD2	15
CSVLLQVDRYNSPLHF	TGCAGTGTTTTACTACAGGTGGACCGGTATAATTCACCCCTCCACTTT	TRBV20-1	TRBJ1-6	many	.	16
CASSVGGGRAGDTQYF	TGTGCCAGCAGCGTAGGCGGCGGGAGGGCCGGAGATACGCAGTATTTT	TRBV9	TRBJ2-3	many	TRBD2	16
CASSLGTGDTGELFF	TGTGCCAGCAGCTTAGGGACAGGGGACACCGGGGAGCTGTTTTTT	TRBV7-6	TRBJ2-2	many	TRBD1	15
CASLGGLTGLFYEQYF	TGTGCCAGTCTGGGGGGACTGACAGGGTTGTTTTACGAGCAGTACTTC	TRBV7-8	TRBJ2-7	many	.	16
CASSLAGNIAKNIQYF	TGCGCCAGCAGCTTGGCCGGGAACATAGCCAAAAACATTCAGTACTTC	TRBV5-1	TRBJ2-4	many	.	16
CASSSPAQNNQPQNF	TGTGCCAGTAGTTCACCGGCGCAAAACAATCAGCCCCAGAATTTT	TRBV28	TRBJ1-5	once	.	15
CASSYAAGEKLFF	TGCGCCAGCAGCTACGCGGCTGGCGAAAAACTGTTTTTT	TRBV5-1	TRBJ1-4	many	.	13
CSARAVVEGYTF	TGCAGTGCTAGAGCTGTAGTAGAGGGCTACACCTTC	TRBV20-1	TRBJ1-2	many	.	12
CAISPTRGETQYF	TGTGCCATTTCCCCGACTAGGGGGGAGACCCAGTACTTC	TRBV10-3	TRBJ2-5	many	.	13
CASSVARGIQETQYF	TGTGCCAGCAGCGTAGCTCGTGGAATCCAAGAGACCCAGTACTTC	TRBV9	TRBJ2-5	many	.	15
CASSWTSGPTDEQFF	TGTGCCAGCAGCTGGACTAGCGGGCCGACGGATGAGCAGTTCTTC	TRBV7-9	TRBJ2-1	many	TRBD2	15
CSALRGGSTDTQYF	TGCAGTGCATTACGGGGCGGGAGCACAGATACGCAGTATTTT	TRBV20-1	TRBJ2-3	many	.	14
CASTVTAGQTNTEAFF	TGTGCCAGCACCGTAACCGCCGGACAGACGAACACTGAAGCTTTCTTT	TRBV7-8	TRBJ1-1	few	.	16
CSARGHANTEAFF	TGCAGTGCTAGAGGACACGCGAACACTGAAGCTTTCTTT	TRBV20-1	TRBJ1-1	many	.	13
CASSWNRGMNTEAFF	TGTGCCAGCAGTTGGAACAGGGGGATGAACACTGAAGCTTTCTTT	TRBV27	TRBJ1-1	many	TRBD1	15
CASSSMNTEAFF	TGTGCCAGCAGTTCCATGAACACTGAAGCTTTCTTT	TRBV27	TRBJ1-1	many	.	12
CASRATAGYGYTF	TGTGCCAGCAGGGCGACGGCCGGCTATGGCTACACCTTC	TRBV5-5	TRBJ1-2	.	.	13
CASSNQVGETQYF	TGCGCCAGCAGCAACCAGGTCGGGGAGACCCAGTACTTC	TRBV5-1	TRBJ2-5	many	.	13
CSASEMVHSLNTEAFF	TGCAGTGCTAGTGAAATGGTCCACAGTCTAAACACTGAAGCTTTCTTT	TRBV20-1	TRBJ1-1	many	.	16
CATSDTGQGGIQYF	TGTGCCACCAGTGATACCGGACAGGGAGGCATTCAGTACTTC	TRBV24-1	TRBJ2-4	many	TRBD1	14
CASSLGSGRTNTEAFF	TGTGCCAGCAGCTTAGGGTCTGGACGGACCAACACTGAAGCTTTCTTT	TRBV7-9	TRBJ1-1	many	.	16
CASSFPGPTSYEQYF	TGTGCCAGCAGCTTCCCGGGCCCCACATCCTACGAGCAGTACTTC	TRBV5-6	TRBJ2-7	many	.	15
CAISEDGGVNEQFF	TGTGCCATCAGTGAGGACGGGGGGGTCAATGAGCAGTTCTTC	TRBV10-3	TRBJ2-1	many	TRBD2	14